Below, 8 T cell receptor beta chains from the same sample are listed, as sequenced in a study of CD8 T cells in ankylosing spondylitis. TCRdb ran MiXCR on the 5' RACE reads and lists one entry per CDR3 protein. The sample gives some 130,000 distinct CDR3 sequences, 6% to 8% of which show up once; 9.5% to 15% is in the top ten. The sample was blood, either unsorted or a sorted T cell fraction (not recorded which). Receptors were obtained from a female donor with ankylosing spondylitis or in good health (not recorded which).

This clonotype appeared many times. The chain is built from TRBV7-9 and TRBJ1-6; D gene uncertain. V lost 3 bases to trimming and J lost 10 bases, with 10 bases between them. The CDR3 is 13 amino acids. Germline V gene data show CDR1 as SEHNR and CDR2 as FQNEAQ (reference sequence). For the CDR3, the DNA is TGTGCCAGCAGCTTCGGGCGGGGATCACCCCTCCACTTT. Translation: CASSFGRGSPLHF.

This clonotype was seen at least ten times. The V and J genes are TRBV20-1 and TRBJ2-1, with a tentative D call TRBD2 (5 bases). The CDR3 is made up of 15 amino acids. Germline CDR1 is DFQATT and CDR2 is SNEGSKA (reference sequence). Trimming took 2 bases from V and 6 from J, leaving 17 bases between them. The CDR3 here is CSARSTSEWVNEQFF. The CDR3 nucleotides read TGCAGTGCTAGAAGCACTAGTGAGTGGGTCAATGAGCAGTTCTTC.

This clonotype appeared a few times. The chain joins TRBV28 to TRBJ2-7; weak D call: TRBD2 (6 bases). Germline V CDR1 and CDR2: MDHEN, SYDVKM. Trimming shortened V by 7 bases and J by 4 bases, and 20 bases separated the two germline ends. The CDR3 extends over 15 amino acids. The CDR3 loop reads CASNPLGGARYEQYF. For the CDR3, the DNA is TGTGCCAGCAACCCTCTCGGAGGGGCGAGATACGAGCAGTACTTC.

This clonotype was detected ten times or more. The chain employs TRBV5-1 and TRBJ2-1; TRBD2 agrees at 9 bases. J lost 2 bases, V lost 2 bases, and 2 bases had no gene match. The CDR3 length is 15 residues. CDR1 SGHRS and CDR2 YFSETQ come from the germline V gene. In nucleotides, the CDR3 is TGCGCCAGCAGCTTCTTAGCGGGGGCCTACAATGAGCAGTTCTTC. Protein product: CASSFLAGAYNEQFF.

This clonotype was recorded at least ten times. The V gene is TRBV10-3, the J gene TRBJ1-1, with no clear D. The CDR3 is 16 amino acids. Germline V gene data show CDR1 as ENHRY and CDR2 as SYGVKD. Trimming left V 5 bases short and J 3 bases short, with 19 bases between. The CDR3 DNA follows: TGTGCCATCAGTCGATTTGGACCCGCGGTGGACACTGAAGCTTTCTTT. Translating gives CAISRFGPAVDTEAFF.

The chain carries TRBV7-9 and TRBJ2-7; 9 bases are shared with TRBD1. The CDR3 is made up of 14 amino acids. V lost 1 base and J lost 6; bases outside the gene matches: 4. Germline V gene sequence: CDR1 SEHNR, CDR2 FQNEAQ (reference sequence). The CDR3 protein is CASSLGTGAAEQYF. CDR3 DNA sequence: TGTGCCAGCAGCTTAGGGACAGGGGCTGCCGAGCAGTACTTC.

This clonotype was seen a handful of times. This chain connects TRBV15 to TRBJ1-5; D unclear. Per the germline V gene, CDR1 is LNHNV and CDR2 is YYDKDF (reference sequence). V lost 4 bases and J 7 bases, leaving 11 bases between the germline ends. The CDR3 has 13 residues. CDR3 in DNA: TGTGCCACCAGCACTCGGACCGAGCAGCCCCAGCATTTT. This gives the protein CATSTRTEQPQHF.

This clonotype was picked up a small number of times. This chain joins TRBV12-3 or TRBV12-4 and TRBJ1-2; tentative D call: TRBD1 (5 bases). Trimming pared 6 bases from V and 7 bases from J, leaving 18 bases between. The CDR3 is 14 amino acids. CDR3 protein: CASSITGGWGGYTF. The DNA for the CDR3 is TGTGCCAGCAGCATTACGGGGGGGTGGGGTGGCTACACCTTC.